This T cell receptor beta chain was found in a study of graft-versus-host responses after intestinal transplantation. TCRdb's copy holds only in-frame clones and misses some; the assay was immunoSEQ multiplex PCR. The sample lists some 40,000 clones; less than 95% were seen once. Germline V gene sequence: CDR1 LGHNA, CDR2 YNFKEQ. The V and J ends lost 4 bases and 0 bases respectively, with 22 bases between them. The CDR3 covers 20 residues. The chain combines TRBV4-2 with TRBJ1-6; a possible D gene is TRBD1 (5 bases). This material consisted of PBMCs, taken approximately 320 days after intestinal transplant. This TCR was sampled from a human patient who received an intestinal transplant, so some T cells may come from the graft donor. CDR3 region: CASSRLQVPHRGSYNSPLHF. The CDR3 DNA sequence: TGTGCCAGCAGCCGACTACAGGTCCCTCATCGTGGCTCCTATAATTCACCCCTCCACTTT.